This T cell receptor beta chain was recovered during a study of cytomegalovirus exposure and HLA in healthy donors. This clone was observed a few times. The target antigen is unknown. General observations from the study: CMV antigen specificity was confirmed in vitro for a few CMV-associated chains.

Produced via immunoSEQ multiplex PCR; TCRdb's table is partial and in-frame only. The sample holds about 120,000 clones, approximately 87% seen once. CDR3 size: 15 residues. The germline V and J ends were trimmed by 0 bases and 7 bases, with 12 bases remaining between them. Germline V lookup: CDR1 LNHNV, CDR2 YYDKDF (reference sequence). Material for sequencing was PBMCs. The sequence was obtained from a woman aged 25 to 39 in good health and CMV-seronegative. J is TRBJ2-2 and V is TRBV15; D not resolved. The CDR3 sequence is CATSRDNREYGELFF. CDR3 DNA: TGTGCCACCAGCAGAGATAATAGAGAGTACGGGGAGCTGTTTTTT.